Listed below are T cell receptor beta chains from one sample, sequenced in a study of monozygotic twins with inflammatory bowel disease. TCRdb re-called the 5' RACE reads and catalogs CDR3 proteins one per entry, DNA excluded. The table lists some 150,000 distinct CDR3 sequences. The source material was blood. The receptors originated from a human donor with ulcerative colitis or Crohn's disease, or a healthy co-twin of an affected twin (not recorded which). CDR3s include the opening cysteine and the closing phenylalanine or tryptophan. Each record gives: J gene, V gene, CDR3 protein.

TRBJ2-7,TRBV11-2,CASSLVGALSYEQYF
TRBJ2-1,TRBV7-2,CASSLFPGYNEQFF
TRBJ1-5,TRBV4-2,CASSQDNRRSTGQPQHF
TRBJ2-7,TRBV5-1,CASSLEGGVHEQYF
TRBJ2-1,TRBV20-1,CSARDLGQGLDEQFF
TRBJ1-6,TRBV4-1,CASSQIPYVGNSPLHF
TRBJ1-6,TRBV9,CASSSEGYYNSPLHF
TRBJ1-5,TRBV7-2,CASSPGRGNQPQHF
TRBJ1-5,TRBV2,CASTPRQTVQPQHF
TRBJ2-5,TRBV5-1,CASSRQIQETQNF
TRBJ2-3,TRBV11-2,CASSLEGAGGGPRPDTQYF
TRBJ1-1,TRBV6-2/TRBV6-3,CASSYESTGIRNTEAFF
TRBJ2-1,TRBV19,CASSPPASRGNEQFF
TRBJ1-2,TRBV6-5,CASSSGVWGYTF
TRBJ2-1,TRBV5-8,CASSPSGTSTYNEQFF
TRBJ1-5,TRBV18,CASSLTDDQPQHF
TRBJ2-7,TRBV19,CASSIGGLAGDHYEQYF
TRBJ2-4,TRBV20-1,CSARSLEVTKNIQYF
TRBJ2-3,TRBV6-1,CASSRQEATDTQYF
TRBJ2-2,TRBV9,CASSVRREDTGELFF
TRBJ1-1,TRBV12-3/TRBV12-4,CASSLDLGDTEAFF
TRBJ1-1,TRBV7-9,CASSLEAAVGGEAFF
TRBJ2-1,TRBV20-1,CSASGRGGEQFF
TRBJ1-4,TRBV7-8,CASSLDRANEKLFF
TRBJ2-1,TRBV6-5,CASSYSPSIGPHNEQFF
TRBJ2-5,TRBV5-1,CASSLEPQETQYF
TRBJ2-7,TRBV10-3,CAIGSSHEQYF
TRBJ2-7,TRBV7-2,CASSRDSGGDEQYF
TRBJ2-2,TRBV12-5,CASGSPRTGNTGELFF
TRBJ2-5,TRBV28,CASKRGGRETQYF
TRBJ2-3,TRBV5-1,CASSLGQGTSTDTQYF
TRBJ2-3,TRBV20-1,CSARLADTQYF
TRBJ1-4,TRBV27,CARNFRDRGEKLFF
TRBJ2-1,TRBV30,CAWKSRGSYNEQFF
TRBJ2-1,TRBV7-6,CASSLERWGAPFF
TRBJ2-1,TRBV12-3/TRBV12-4,CASSLTGRSNEQFF
TRBJ1-1,TRBV20-1,CSTKIQGVDTEAFF
TRBJ2-1,TRBV5-1,CASSLVAGGSEQFF
TRBJ2-3,TRBV20-1,CSASGLTDTQYF
TRBJ2-7,TRBV11-1,CASSAPVTGSYEQYF
TRBJ1-1,TRBV6-1,CATLSGGGRNTEAFF
TRBJ2-5,TRBV28,CASSLVTSGSAVTQYF